This T cell receptor (beta chain) was obtained from a study of T cell responses to AZD1222 COVID-19 vaccine. Germline lookup yields CDR1 LGHNA and CDR2 YNFKEQ. This CDR3 comprises 16 residues. Trimming cost V 5 bases and J 0 bases; bases outside gene matches: 5. Data came from immunoSEQ multiplex PCR; TCRdb stores just in-frame clones and leaves some out. The sample comprises roughly 60,000 clones, around 80% of which are singletons, and roughly 3.6% rests with the top ten. The sequence was collected from an adult who received the AZD1222 COVID-19 vaccine. This chain links TRBV4-2 with TRBJ1-2, with 11 bases identical to TRBD1. The specimen was peripheral blood, collected 28 days after the second AZD1222 dose. CDR3 nucleotides: TGTGCCAGCAGCGCACGGACAGGGGGCACTAACTATGGCTACACCTTC. Translation gives CASSARTGGTNYGYTF.